This T cell receptor beta chain is drawn from a study of long-term antiretroviral therapy in people with HIV (dated by TCRdb to the early 2020s). With respect to the entire study: The earliest samples were collected about a decade before the 2015 WHO recommendation for immediate ART, when ART was typically delayed until CD4 counts fell. A retrospective serial study tested whether ART initiation and durable HIV suppression were associated with changes in peripheral blood TRB repertoire composition and diversity. A total of under 250 cryopreserved PBMC samples came from 25 to 35 adults with confirmed HIV infection and were collected serially over a mean of roughly six years (range 1-12). Among the roughly 30 participants with HIV, ten to twelve were female. Test extractions of a monoclonal T-cell line alongside a few dozen polyclonal samples showed no cross-contamination during QIAcube processing. What the study reported, not specific to this receptor: Expanded TRB clones identified before ART initiation dominated the repertoire across all time points, though the dominance fluctuated and decreased in many PLHIV after ART. Unsorted PBMC were profiled instead of sorted CD4+ and CD8+ T cells because pre-ART samples had limited cell numbers. Inferences about post-ART repertoire changes were limited because no data were available on ART adherence, viral resistance or therapy changes. Since PBMC availability was limited, sequencing covered only the TCR beta chain, with no alpha chain pairing. Samples dated from the mid-2000s to the late 2010s, and the ART regimens used may be less effective than current ones. CDR3 length ranges in HIV repertoires were narrower than in controls, and network structure suggested an antigen-experienced repertoire with only a slight naive shift after ART. A significant increase in TRB diversity was found to be associated with ART initiation, although TRB diversity was observed to remain significantly below that of transplant donor controls even after long-term ART.

Participants were included only if at least one PBMC sample before ART initiation and at least two post-ART samples were available. All participants with HIV were treated in the United States of America. Cryopreserved samples of 1-10 million PBMC were thawed and washed before DNA extraction. At the time of the earliest PBMC sample for each participant with HIV, ages ranged from about 23 to 60 years. PBMC samples from each participant spanned 1-4 timepoints before ART initiation and 2-8 timepoints after ART initiation, with a median of 7 samples. Serial HIV viral load, CD4+ T-cell count, ART history and demographic data were obtained for every participant. Using a Qiagen kit on a QIAcube, genomic DNA was extracted from unsorted PBMC, with samples processed in batches of 12. CDR1 and CDR2 (SGHTA, FQGNSA) derive from the germline V gene. V lost 1 base and J lost 0 bases; the stretch between them is 7 bases long. Counted from cysteine to phenylalanine, this CDR3 has 15 amino acids. The DNA shown is the 45-base CDR3, in frame from base 1.

The immunoSEQ hsTCRB v3.0 assay was used at survey level resolution for TRB variable region sequencing. The targeted TRB sequencing depth was roughly 40,000-50,000 T-cell genomes per sample. An Illumina MiSeq with a v3 150-cycle kit was used to sequence the pooled TRB libraries. The original pipeline was this. Repertoire analysis was performed in R inside a reproducible Nextflow workflow that covered QC, data transformation and analysis. LymphoSeq2, an R package for exploring AIRR-Seq data, was used to implement the custom analyses. Several samples that yielded fewer than 5000 total TRB sequences were excluded, so that around 190 HIV repertoires were analyzed. Among the approximately 180 retained HIV repertoires, some 57 were collected before ART initiation and 120 to 130 were collected after ART initiation. Repertoires were downsampled to 5000 TRB nucleotide sequences, with summary statistics averaged over 100 downsampling iterations. Only TRB sequences with CDR3 regions of at least seven amino acids were retained for analysis. Diversity was assessed using a clonality score derived from Shannon entropy and using the Gini coefficient. Repertoire networks linked the top 5000 CDR3 amino acid sequences whenever two sequences differed by an edit distance of one. For TRB CDR3 amino acid sequences, GLIPH2 was used to predict antigen specificity groups and MHC restriction. To flag known associations with CMV, EBV, HIV or tissue antigens, CDR3 amino acid sequences were compared against VDJdb and McPAS-TCR. Pre-ART, post-ART and control groups were compared with Wilcoxon signed-rank tests and Holm-Bonferroni correction. TCRdb retrieved this table from immuneACCESS and kept in-frame rearrangements only. Not all clones are present; in checked studies, unresolved V genes account for under half, and no reason is known for the remainder. Clone size and V and J calls were adopted from that table, with D and trimming inferred from the DNA. A total of 30,000 to 40,000 clones appear in this sample, roughly 83% of them only once. 3% to 3.5% of the sample goes to the ten largest clones.

On this clone itself: What this receptor recognizes is not known. The sample holds no much larger clone one base away, and base qualities are not on file.

This sequence was found in a man younger than 30 with HIV. This specimen consisted of unsorted PBMCs, obtained 1.9 years after starting antiretroviral therapy. The rearrangement joined TRBV7-2 to TRBJ1-5; the D gene is not confidently resolved. At the DNA level, the sequence is TGTGCCAGCAGCTTAGAGTGGAATAGCAATCAGCCCCAGCATTTT. Its protein is CASSLEWNSNQPQHF. Outside the CDR3, residues come from the reference TRBV7-2 and TRBJ1-5 proteins, so the full variable domain is: GAGVSQSPSNKVTEKGKDVELRCDPISGHTALYWYRQSLGQGLEFLIYFQGNSAPDKSGLPSDRFSAERTGGSVSTLTIQRTQQEDSAVYLCASSLEWNSNQPQHFGDGTRLSIL.